This T cell receptor (beta chain) stems from a study of type 1 regulatory T cells. TCRdb reanalysed the reads using MiXCR and keeps one entry per CDR3 protein. The sample records roughly 18,000 distinct CDR3 sequences, roughly 10% being singletons. After removal of 3 bases from V and 12 bases from J, the junction contained 5 bases not matched to a gene. The CDR3 extends over 12 amino acids. Germline loops: CDR1 KGHSH, CDR2 LQKENI. The source of this sequence is a human donor in good health. The sample consisted of CD4+ T cells, either the whole sample or a sorted fraction (not recorded which). The genes are TRBV18 and TRBJ1-1; TRBD1 matches at 9 bases. Here the CDR3 reads CASSPGQGSTFF. CDR3 sequence (DNA): TGTGCCAGCTCACCGGGACAGGGTTCGACTTTCTTT. The full variable domain, in which reference TRBV18 and TRBJ1-1 provide the parts outside the CDR3, is NAGVMQNPRHLVRRRGQEARLRCSPMKGHSHVYWYRQLPEEGLKFMVYLQKENIIDESGMPKERFSAEFPKEGPSILRIQQVVRGDSAAYFCASSPGQGSTFFGQGTRLTVV.